These 14 T cell receptor beta chains were sequenced from one sample in a study of shared clonotypes between healthy human individuals (dated by TCRdb to 2019 to 2021). The receptor library was made with the immunoSEQ multiplex PCR assay. Not all clones reach the TCRdb copy of this immuneACCESS table, which keeps in-frame sequences only. Checked studies attribute under half of the gap to unresolved V genes and leave the rest unexplained. The table for this sample lists roughly 1 million clones; about 77% of them were counted only once. The ten largest clones capture about 1.5% of the sample. Sequencing input: memory CD4+ T cells sorted from blood. The label giving this sample's cell subset or site can be read as: CD45RA-negative fraction. These receptor sequences come from a man between 18 and 29 years old in good health.

This chain uses TRBV27 with TRBJ2-2; D remains ambiguous. The CDR3 runs to 14 residues. V was shortened by 3 bases and J by 6 bases, with 11 bases between the two germline ends. The germline CDR1 and CDR2 sequences are MNHEY and SMNVEV (reference sequence). CDR3 in DNA: TGTGCCAGCAGTTTTGCCCAAATCGCCGGGGAGCTGTTTTTT. Translation gives CASSFAQIAGELFF.

Worth noting for this clone: A much larger clone sits a single nucleotide away, making a read error possible. Other DNA variants within this sample encode the same CDR3. The V gene is TRBV2, the J gene TRBJ2-1; no clear D gene. Germline loops: CDR1 SNHLY, CDR2 FYNNEI. The CDR3 has 11 residues. Trimming cost V 4 bases and J 5 bases, with 3 bases left between them. CDR3 residues: CASSVNNEQFF. The CDR3 DNA sequence: TGTGCCAGCAGTGTTAACAATGAGCAGTTCTTC.

The V gene is TRBV12-2, the J gene TRBJ2-7; no check of the table's D call, TRBD1, against the DNA was made. TRBV12-2 is recorded as a pseudogene. This CDR3 spans 15 amino acids. CDR3 in DNA: TGTGCAAGTCGCTTAGGGACGACAGGGACGCACGAGCAGTACTTC. It codes for CASRLGTTGTHEQYF.

In this sample, this clone turned up a few times. CDR3 nucleotide sequence: TGTGCCAGCTCACGACAGACAGGGATATGGTACGAGCAGTACTTC. Protein: CASSRQTGIWYEQYF. The chain is built from TRBV18 and TRBJ2-7; 7 nucleotides line up with TRBD1. This CDR3 contains 15 residues. V trimming: 4 bases; J trimming: 4 bases; junction bases outside the gene matches: 10. Germline V gene lookup returns CDR1 KGHSH and CDR2 LQKENI. Variable domain in full (rest from reference TRBV18 and TRBJ2-7): NAGVMQNPRHLVRRRGQEARLRCSPMKGHSHVYWYRQLPEEGLKFMVYLQKENIIDESGMPKERFSAEFPKEGPSILRIQQVVRGDSAAYFCASSRQTGIWYEQYFGPGTRLTVT.

Note on this clone: The identical CDR3 is also encoded by other nucleotide sequences in the sample. This chain joins TRBV5-1 and TRBJ1-1, with a possible D match to TRBD1 (6 bases). Germline V CDR1 and CDR2: SGHRS, YFSETQ. CDR3 size: 12 residues. Trimming removed 0 bases at V and 8 bases at J, with 8 bases between. As DNA, the CDR3 is TGCGCCAGCAGCTTGGAGGGGACAGAAGCTTTCTTT. Translating gives CASSLEGTEAFF.

The chain's CDR3 is CASSSQGAPNEKLFF. In DNA, the CDR3 is TGTGCCAGCAGCTCACAGGGGGCGCCTAATGAAAAACTGTTTTTT. This chain links TRBV7-9 with TRBJ1-4, with 9 bases matching TRBD1. With 4 bases clipped from V and 3 bases from J, the junction kept 3 bases outside the gene matches. Germline-derived CDR1 and CDR2 are SEHNR and FQNEAQ (reference sequence). CDR3 length: 15 amino acids.

This sequence joins TRBV2 and TRBJ2-5; no clear D gene. CDR1 and CDR2 (germline): SNHLY, FYNNEI. CDR3 length: 12 amino acids. Trimming left V 6 bases short and J 3 bases short, with 8 bases between. This chain's CDR3 is CASSLLEETQYF. CDR3 in DNA: TGTGCCAGCAGCCTATTAGAAGAGACCCAGTACTTC.

The chain is built from TRBV10-3 and TRBJ2-1, with D perhaps matching TRBD1 (6 bases). Germline CDR1 is ENHRY and CDR2 is SYGVKD. Trimming took off 10 bases at V and 10 bases at J, with 20 bases between the two ends. CDR3 length equals 13 residues. CDR3 amino acids: CATADIQGEEQFF. The CDR3, as DNA: TGTGCCACCGCCGATATACAGGGCGAAGAGCAGTTCTTC.

CDR3 bases: TGCGCCAGCAGCTTGGGTTCAGGCGTGGAGCAGTACTTC. Its protein is CASSLGSGVEQYF. The chain is built from TRBV5-1 and TRBJ2-7; D is uncertain. V lost 0 bases and J lost 7, with 11 bases in between. Germline V CDR1 and CDR2: SGHRS, YFSETQ. This CDR3 is 13 amino acids long.

The rearrangement joins TRBV18 to TRBJ1-1; D call uncertain. Trimming took off 1 base at V and 7 bases at J, with 10 bases between the two ends. Germline CDR1 and CDR2: KGHSH and LQKENI. This CDR3 region has 13 residues. CDR3 loop: CASSPREKDEAFF. In nucleotides, the CDR3 is TGTGCCAGCTCACCACGGGAAAAAGATGAAGCTTTCTTT.

The J gene is TRBJ2-3, the V gene TRBV5-1; D tentatively fits TRBD1 or TRBD2 (7 bases each). There are 15 residues in the CDR3. Germline assignment: CDR1 SGHRS and CDR2 YFSETQ. V lost 2 bases and J lost 3, with 13 bases in between. The DNA for the CDR3 is TGCGCCAGCAGCTTACAGGGGAGGGAGACAGATACGCAGTATTTT. Protein: CASSLQGRETDTQYF.

The rearrangement links TRBV4-2 to TRBJ1-2; unclear D gene. Germline assignment: CDR1 LGHNA and CDR2 YNFKEQ. Trimming removed 4 bases from V and 0 bases from J, with 9 bases in between. CDR3 length: 14 residues. The CDR3 loop is CASSRPEANYGYTF. DNA for the CDR3: TGTGCCAGCAGCCGCCCTGAGGCTAACTATGGCTACACCTTC.

In this sample, this clone turned up once. The chain recombines TRBV19 with TRBJ1-1; no clear D gene. CDR1 and CDR2 from the germline V gene are LNHDA and SQIVND (reference sequence). V was cut by 3 bases and J by 4 bases, with 3 bases left in between. The CDR3 covers 11 residues. CDR3 protein: CASSIFTEAFF. CDR3 DNA: TGTGCCAGTAGTATCTTCACTGAAGCTTTCTTT.

CDR3 bases: TGTGCCAGCAGTGACTACACCGGAAATAATGAAAAACTGTTTTTT. It encodes CASSDYTGNNEKLFF. The chain employs TRBV6-1 and TRBJ1-4, with D unresolved. V lost 3 bases to trimming and J lost 4 bases, with 12 bases between them. The CDR3 sequence is 15 residues long. Germline lookup yields CDR1 MNHNS and CDR2 SASEGT.